These 14 T cell receptor beta chains share one sample of origin, sequenced in a study of shared clonotypes between healthy human individuals. Sequencing used immunoSEQ multiplex PCR; TCRdb keeps in-frame clones, though not all of them. The sample consists of just over 2,000,000 clones, about 95% of them appearing once. The naive CD8 fraction comprised CD45RO-negative cells positively selected for CCR7 and excluded terminally differentiated effector memory CD45RA+ cells. Material: naive CD8+ T cells sorted from blood. The receptors were gathered from a young man in good health.

Concerning this clone: This CDR3 is also generated by other DNA sequences in the sample. The chain uses TRBV6-5 and TRBJ2-7; TRBD2 matches 7 bases. The CDR3 extends over 14 amino acids. Germline-derived CDR1 and CDR2 are MNHEY and SVGAGI. Unmatched junction bases numbered 3, after V lost 2 bases and J lost 2 bases. The CDR3 DNA reads as TGTGCCAGCAGTTACGGGGAGGGAGCCTACGAGCAGTACTTC. Amino acid sequence: CASSYGEGAYEQYF.

The table lists this clone with a count of one. The rearrangement uses TRBV6-5 and TRBJ2-5; 7 nucleotides line up with TRBD1. CDR1 and CDR2 from the germline V gene are MNHEY and SVGAGI. The CDR3 length is 14 residues. V shed 6 bases and J 4 bases; nucleotides not matched to a gene: 8. CDR3 DNA: TGTGCCAGCAGGTTACAGGGGTTTGGAGAGACCCAGTACTTC. Protein: CASRLQGFGETQYF.

This clone was observed a few times. The CDR3 bases are TGTGCCAGCAGCGTAGAGAATCATGGGGCCAACGTCCTGACTTTC. Translated: CASSVENHGANVLTF. The chain couples TRBV9 to TRBJ2-6, with D unresolved. CDR1 and CDR2 from the germline V gene are SGDLS and YYNGEE. The CDR3 runs to 15 residues. The ends were cut back, 0 bases at V and 3 bases at J, with 7 bases in the middle. Together with reference TRBV9 and TRBJ2-6, the CDR3 gives the full variable domain: DSGVTQTPKHLITATGQRVTLRCSPRSGDLSVYWYQQSLDQGLQFLIQYYNGEERAKGNILERFSAQQFPDLHSELNLSSLELGDSALYFCASSVENHGANVLTFGAGSRLTVL.

Comment on this clone: One junction end does not reproduce the germline sequence, and a read error may be involved. The genes are TRBV7-9 and TRBJ1-2, with 9 bases that match TRBD1. Looked up from germline, CDR1 is SEHNR and CDR2 is FQNEAQ (reference sequence). This CDR3 spans 18 amino acids. The CDR3 bases are TGTGCCAGCAGCCCTTACCCGAGAGACAGGGGGGAGGACTATCGCTACACCTTC. Amino acids: CASSPYPRDRGEDYRYTF.

The gene calls are TRBV7-6 and TRBJ2-7; possible D gene TRBD1, 5 bases. The CDR3 runs to 12 residues. In germline, CDR1 is SGHVS, CDR2 FNYEAQ. Deletions cut 4 bases from V and 6 bases from J, with 10 bases between. The CDR3 DNA reads TGTGCCAGCAGCTCCGAAGGGGTCGAGCAGTACTTC. Translation gives CASSSEGVEQYF.

This chain uses TRBV7-6 with TRBJ2-2; tentatively, D is TRBD1 or TRBD2 (5 bases each). Germline lookup yields CDR1 SGHVS and CDR2 FNYEAQ. Trimming cost V 5 bases and J 8 bases, with 15 bases left between them. This CDR3 has 14 residues. For the CDR3, the DNA is TGTGCCAGCAGCGTGGGACCCGAGTCGGGGGAGCTGTTTTTT. It yields the protein CASSVGPESGELFF.

The chain carries TRBV9 and TRBJ1-2, with 7 bases matching TRBD1. V shed 2 bases, J shed 8 bases, and the junction held 6 bases outside the gene matches. The CDR3 length is 13 residues. Germline-derived CDR1 and CDR2 are SGDLS and YYNGEE. The CDR3 sequence: CASSVWTGQGYTF. CDR3 bases: TGTGCCAGCAGCGTCTGGACAGGTCAAGGCTACACCTTC. Filled out from reference TRBV9 and TRBJ1-2, the complete variable domain reads DSGVTQTPKHLITATGQRVTLRCSPRSGDLSVYWYQQSLDQGLQFLIQYYNGEERAKGNILERFSAQQFPDLHSELNLSSLELGDSALYFCASSVWTGQGYTFGSGTRLTVV.

The J gene is TRBJ2-2, the V gene TRBV10-2; TRBD2 might be the D (6 bases). Germline loops: CDR1 WSHSY, CDR2 SAAADI. V lost 8 bases and J 2 bases, leaving 12 bases between the germline ends. The CDR3 covers 14 residues. CDR3 amino acids: CASCSSGNTGELFF. CDR3 nucleotides: TGCGCCAGCTGTAGTAGCGGAAACACCGGGGAGCTGTTTTTT.

J is TRBJ2-5 and V is TRBV28, with 13 bases matching TRBD2. CDR3 length: 16 amino acids. The V gene's germline CDR1 is MDHEN and CDR2 SYDVKM. Unmatched junction bases numbered 4, after V lost 2 bases and J lost 4 bases. The CDR3 spells CASSLTRTSGGETQYF. Here the CDR3 DNA reads TGTGCCAGCAGTTTAACCAGGACTAGCGGGGGAGAGACCCAGTACTTC.

The chain carries TRBV6-6 and TRBJ1-1; D call uncertain. V lost 2 bases and J 4 bases, leaving 8 bases between the germline ends. This CDR3 is 13 amino acids long. Germline CDR1 reads MNHNY; CDR2 reads SVGAGI (reference sequence). CDR3 coding DNA: TGTGCCAGCAGTTACGTGGAGGCCACTGAAGCTTTCTTT. Translated: CASSYVEATEAFF.

This chain joins TRBV6-1 and TRBJ2-3; a possible D gene is TRBD2 (6 bases). The CDR3 is 17 amino acids. Per the germline V gene, CDR1 is MNHNS and CDR2 is SASEGT. Trimming shortened V by 2 bases and J by 6 bases, and 21 bases separated the two germline ends. Here the CDR3 DNA reads TGTGCCAGCAGTGAACAGGTGGGGAGGCTAAGAGGGGATACGCAGTATTTT. This translates into CASSEQVGRLRGDTQYF.

The chain employs TRBV28 and TRBJ1-5; D might be TRBD1 (6 bases). This CDR3 contains 15 residues. Germline V lookup: CDR1 MDHEN, CDR2 SYDVKM. Trimming left V 2 bases short and J 3 bases short, with 11 bases between. CDR3 sequence: CASSLQGQYNQPQHF. CDR3 nucleotide sequence: TGTGCCAGCAGTTTACAGGGGCAGTACAATCAGCCCCAGCATTTT.

This chain connects TRBV7-4 to TRBJ2-3; 8 bases are shared with TRBD2. The CDR3 spans 16 residues. V shed 5 bases, J shed 1 base, and the junction held 8 bases outside the gene matches. Germline CDR1 SGHVT, CDR2 SQSDAQ. The CDR3: CASSDGPSGCTDTQYF. The DNA of the CDR3 is TGTGCCAGCAGCGATGGGCCTAGCGGGTGCACAGATACGCAGTATTTT.

The V and J genes are TRBV7-9 and TRBJ1-1; 9 nucleotides line up with TRBD1. Trimming removed 5 bases from V and 0 bases from J; junction bases left unmatched: 4. The CDR3 is 15 amino acids. Germline-derived CDR1 and CDR2 are SEHNR and FQNEAQ (reference sequence). The CDR3 coding sequence is TGTGCCAGCAGCCCGGGACAGGGTGTGAACACTGAAGCTTTCTTT. Translating it yields CASSPGQGVNTEAFF.